This record concerns one TCR beta chain sequence. The record originates from a study of CXCR3-negative and CXCR3-positive naive CD8 T cells. Germline V lookup: CDR1 SQVTM, CDR2 ANQGSEA. The CDR3 is made up of 13 amino acids. TRB cDNA libraries were made by UMI-labeled 5' RACE. TCRdb re-called the 5' RACE reads; one entry per CDR3 protein, DNA not given. Its table lists around 81,000 distinct CDR3 sequences. The origin of this receptor is a human donor in good health. Some clones in this sample may be carry-over from other donors' samples. The rearrangement links TRBV29-1 to TRBJ2-1; no DNA is available, so the TRBD2 call from TCRdb remains unchecked. Sequencing was performed on naive CXCR3- CD8+ T cells from blood. The subset was: CD45RO-CCR7+CD27+CD95- naive CD8+ T cells lacking CXCR3 (TNR3-). The CDR3 protein is CSLAGGSGHEQFF.